The TCR beta chain described here comes from a study of T cells in Graves' hyperthyroidism and ophthalmopathy. Findings of the study overall: Most clonotypes that expanded in the thyroid above 0.001 also showed up in blood.

This clonotype was recorded many times. Its target is unknown. RNA transcripts were the template for amplifying TCR beta CDR3 regions. First-round RT-PCR targeting the TCR CDR3 was performed with the HTBI primer set. Via MiXCR, TCRdb re-called the multiplex PCR reads, giving one row per CDR3 protein. The repertoire holds approximately 300,000 distinct CDR3 sequences, with roughly 19% as singletons. Trimming removed 2 bases at V and 0 bases at J, with 12 bases between. This CDR3 is 16 amino acids long. Germline V gene data show CDR1 as SGHTA and CDR2 as FQGNSA. The rearrangement joins TRBV7-2 to TRBJ2-3; perhaps TRBD1 as D (6 bases). This TCR derives from a man aged 45-65 years with Graves' ophthalmopathy. The specimen sequenced was blood. In DNA, the CDR3 is TGTGCCAGCAGCTTAATAGGGGGACCAAGCACAGATACGCAGTATTTT. Protein sequence: CASSLIGGPSTDTQYF.